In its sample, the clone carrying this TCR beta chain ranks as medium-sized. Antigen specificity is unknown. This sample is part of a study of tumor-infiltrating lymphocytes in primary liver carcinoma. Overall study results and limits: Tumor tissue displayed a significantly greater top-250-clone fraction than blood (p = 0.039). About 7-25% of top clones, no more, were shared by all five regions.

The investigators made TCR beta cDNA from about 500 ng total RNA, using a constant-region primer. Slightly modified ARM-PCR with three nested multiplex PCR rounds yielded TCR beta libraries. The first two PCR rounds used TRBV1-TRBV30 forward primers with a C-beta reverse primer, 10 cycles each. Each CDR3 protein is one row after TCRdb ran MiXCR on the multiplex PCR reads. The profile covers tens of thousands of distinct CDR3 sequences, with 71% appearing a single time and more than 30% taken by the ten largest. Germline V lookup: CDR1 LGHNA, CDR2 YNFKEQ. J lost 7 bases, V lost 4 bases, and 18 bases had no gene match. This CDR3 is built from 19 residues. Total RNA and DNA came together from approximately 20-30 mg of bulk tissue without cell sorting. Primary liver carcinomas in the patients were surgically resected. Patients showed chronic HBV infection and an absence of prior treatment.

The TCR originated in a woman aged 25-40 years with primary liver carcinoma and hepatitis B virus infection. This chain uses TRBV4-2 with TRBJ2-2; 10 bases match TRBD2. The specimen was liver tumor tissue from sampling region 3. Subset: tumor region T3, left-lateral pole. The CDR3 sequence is CASSLSGVASGSKSGELFF. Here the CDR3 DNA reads TGTGCCAGCAGCCTAAGCGGCGTGGCTAGCGGGAGTAAGAGCGGGGAGCTGTTTTTT.